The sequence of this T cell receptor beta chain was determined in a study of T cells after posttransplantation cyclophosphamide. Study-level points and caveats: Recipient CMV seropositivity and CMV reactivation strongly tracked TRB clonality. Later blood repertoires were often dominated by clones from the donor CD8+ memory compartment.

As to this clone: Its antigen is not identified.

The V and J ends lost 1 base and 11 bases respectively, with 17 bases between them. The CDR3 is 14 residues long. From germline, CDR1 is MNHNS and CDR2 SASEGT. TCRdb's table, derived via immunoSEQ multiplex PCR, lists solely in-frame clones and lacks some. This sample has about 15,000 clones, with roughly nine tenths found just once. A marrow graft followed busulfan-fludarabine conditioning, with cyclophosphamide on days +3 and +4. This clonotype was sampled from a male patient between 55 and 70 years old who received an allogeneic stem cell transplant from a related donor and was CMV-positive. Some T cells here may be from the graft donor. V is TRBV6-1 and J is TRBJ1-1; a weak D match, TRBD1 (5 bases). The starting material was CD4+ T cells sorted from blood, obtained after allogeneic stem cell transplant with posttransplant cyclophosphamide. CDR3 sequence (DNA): TGTGCCAGCAGTGAAGGGGGGGTGGGAGATAAGGCTTTCTTT. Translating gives CASSEGGVGDKAFF.